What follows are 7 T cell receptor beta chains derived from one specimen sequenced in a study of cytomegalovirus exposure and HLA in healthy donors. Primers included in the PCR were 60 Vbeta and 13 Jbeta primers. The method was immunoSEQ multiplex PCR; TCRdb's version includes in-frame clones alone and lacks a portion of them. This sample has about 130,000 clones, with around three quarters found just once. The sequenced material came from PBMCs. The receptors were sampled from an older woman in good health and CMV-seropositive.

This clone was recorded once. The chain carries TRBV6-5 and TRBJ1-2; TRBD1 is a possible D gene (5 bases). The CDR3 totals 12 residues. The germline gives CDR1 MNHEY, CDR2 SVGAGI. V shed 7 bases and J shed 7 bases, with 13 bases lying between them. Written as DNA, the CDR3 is TGTGCCAGCACCCCAGGGCAGGGTGGCTACACCTTC. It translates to CASTPGQGGYTF.

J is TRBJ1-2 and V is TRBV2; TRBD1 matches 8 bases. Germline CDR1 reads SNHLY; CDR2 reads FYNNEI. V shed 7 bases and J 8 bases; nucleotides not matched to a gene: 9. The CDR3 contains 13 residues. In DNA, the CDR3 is TGTGCCAGCAAAACAGGGGGTTTGGGGGGCTACACCTTC. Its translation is CASKTGGLGGYTF.

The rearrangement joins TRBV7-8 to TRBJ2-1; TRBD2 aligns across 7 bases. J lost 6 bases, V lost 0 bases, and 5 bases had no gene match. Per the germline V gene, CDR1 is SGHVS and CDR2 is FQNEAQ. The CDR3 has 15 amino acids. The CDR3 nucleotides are TGTGCCAGCAGCTTAGCTGCGGGAGTAGTCAATGAGCAGTTCTTC. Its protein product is CASSLAAGVVNEQFF.

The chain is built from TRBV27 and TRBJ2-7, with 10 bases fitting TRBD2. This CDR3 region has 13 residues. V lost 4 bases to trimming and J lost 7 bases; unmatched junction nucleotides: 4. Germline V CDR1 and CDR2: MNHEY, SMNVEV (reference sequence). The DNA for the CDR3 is TGTGCCAGCAGTTCGGGACTAGCGAGGGAGCAGTACTTC. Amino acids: CASSSGLAREQYF.

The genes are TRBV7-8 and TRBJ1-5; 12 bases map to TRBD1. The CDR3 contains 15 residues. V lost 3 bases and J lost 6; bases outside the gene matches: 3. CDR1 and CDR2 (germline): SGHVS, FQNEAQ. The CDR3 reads CASSFGTGGSQPQHF. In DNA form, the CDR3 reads TGTGCCAGCAGCTTCGGGACAGGGGGCAGTCAGCCCCAGCATTTT.

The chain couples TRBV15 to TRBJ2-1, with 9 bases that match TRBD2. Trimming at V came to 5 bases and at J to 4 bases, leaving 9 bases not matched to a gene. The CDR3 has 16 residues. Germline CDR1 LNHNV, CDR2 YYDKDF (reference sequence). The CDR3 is CATSGIGTSLYNEQFF. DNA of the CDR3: TGTGCCACCAGCGGGATCGGGACTAGCCTATACAATGAGCAGTTCTTC.

This CDR3 is CAITTSEGYGYTF. In DNA form, the CDR3 reads TGTGCCATCACTACATCGGAGGGCTATGGCTACACCTTC. The rearrangement joins TRBV10-3 to TRBJ1-2, with unresolved D. Trimming took off 7 bases at V and 4 bases at J, with 13 bases between the two ends. From germline, CDR1 is ENHRY and CDR2 SYGVKD. This CDR3 contains 13 residues.